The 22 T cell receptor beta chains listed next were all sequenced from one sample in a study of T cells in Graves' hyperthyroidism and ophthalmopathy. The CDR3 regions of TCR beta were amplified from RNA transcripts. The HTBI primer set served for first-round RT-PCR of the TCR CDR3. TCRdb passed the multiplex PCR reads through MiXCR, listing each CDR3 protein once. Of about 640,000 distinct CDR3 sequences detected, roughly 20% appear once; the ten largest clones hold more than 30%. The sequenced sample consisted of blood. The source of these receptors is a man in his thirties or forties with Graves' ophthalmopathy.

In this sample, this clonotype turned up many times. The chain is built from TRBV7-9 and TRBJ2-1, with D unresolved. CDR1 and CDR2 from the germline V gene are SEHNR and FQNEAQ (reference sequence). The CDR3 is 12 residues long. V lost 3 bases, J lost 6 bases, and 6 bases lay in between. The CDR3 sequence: CASSLTSNEQFF. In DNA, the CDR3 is TGTGCCAGCAGCTTGACAAGCAATGAGCAGTTCTTC.

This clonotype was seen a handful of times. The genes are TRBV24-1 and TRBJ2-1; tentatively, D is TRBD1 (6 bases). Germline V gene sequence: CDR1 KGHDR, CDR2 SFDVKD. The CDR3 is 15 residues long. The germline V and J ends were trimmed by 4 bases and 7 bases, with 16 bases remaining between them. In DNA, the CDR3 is TGTGCCACCAGTGAGGGGGCGTTGGAGATTAATGAGCAGTTCTTC. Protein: CATSEGALEINEQFF.

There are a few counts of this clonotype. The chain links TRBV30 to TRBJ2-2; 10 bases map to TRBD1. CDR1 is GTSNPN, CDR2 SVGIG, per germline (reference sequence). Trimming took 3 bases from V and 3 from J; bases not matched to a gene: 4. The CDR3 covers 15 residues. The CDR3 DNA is TGTGCCTGGAGAGGGACAGGGGTTGACACCGGGGAGCTGTTTTTT. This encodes CAWRGTGVDTGELFF.

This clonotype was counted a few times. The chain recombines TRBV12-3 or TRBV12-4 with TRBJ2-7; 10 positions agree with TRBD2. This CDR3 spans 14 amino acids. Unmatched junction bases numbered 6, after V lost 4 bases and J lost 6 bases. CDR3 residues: CASSSAGGPVEQYF. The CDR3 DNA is TGTGCCAGCAGTTCAGCGGGAGGGCCGGTCGAGCAGTACTTC.

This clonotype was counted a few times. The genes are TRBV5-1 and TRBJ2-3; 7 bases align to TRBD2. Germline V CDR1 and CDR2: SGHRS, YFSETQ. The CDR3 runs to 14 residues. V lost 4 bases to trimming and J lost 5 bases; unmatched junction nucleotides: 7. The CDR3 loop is CASSNPIAGDTQYF. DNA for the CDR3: TGCGCCAGCAGCAACCCTATAGCGGGAGATACGCAGTATTTT.

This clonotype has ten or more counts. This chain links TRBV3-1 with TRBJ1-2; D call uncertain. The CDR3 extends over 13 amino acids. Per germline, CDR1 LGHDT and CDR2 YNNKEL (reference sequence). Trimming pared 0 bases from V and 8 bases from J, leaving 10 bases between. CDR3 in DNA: TGTGCCAGCAGCCAAGACGGTATACACGGCTACACCTTC. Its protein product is CASSQDGIHGYTF. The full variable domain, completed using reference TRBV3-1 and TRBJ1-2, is DTAVSQTPKYLVTQMGNDKSIKCEQNLGHDTMYWYKQDSKKFLKIMFSYNNKELIINETVPNRFSPKSPDKAHLNLHINSLELGDSAVYFCASSQDGIHGYTFGSGTRLTVV.

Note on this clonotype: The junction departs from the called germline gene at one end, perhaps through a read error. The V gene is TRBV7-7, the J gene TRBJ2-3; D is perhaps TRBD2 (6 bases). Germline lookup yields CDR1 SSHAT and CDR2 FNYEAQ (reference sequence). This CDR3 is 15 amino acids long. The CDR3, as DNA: TGTGCTAGCAGCTCTAGCGAGCGGAGCACAGATACGCAGTATTTT. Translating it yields CASSSSERSTDTQYF.

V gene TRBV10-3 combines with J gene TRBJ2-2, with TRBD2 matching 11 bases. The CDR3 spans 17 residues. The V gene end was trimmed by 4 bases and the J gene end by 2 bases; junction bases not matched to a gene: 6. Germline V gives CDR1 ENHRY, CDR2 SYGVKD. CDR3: CAISGAGLAVNTGELFF. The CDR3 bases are TGTGCCATCAGTGGGGCGGGACTAGCGGTAAACACCGGGGAGCTGTTTTTT.

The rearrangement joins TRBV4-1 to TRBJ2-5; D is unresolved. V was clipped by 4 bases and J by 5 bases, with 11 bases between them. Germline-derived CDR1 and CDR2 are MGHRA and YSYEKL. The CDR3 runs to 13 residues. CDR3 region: CASSLLRRETQYF. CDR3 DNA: TGCGCCAGCAGCCTTCTCAGGCGTGAGACCCAGTACTTC.

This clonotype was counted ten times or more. The DNA of the CDR3 is TGTGCCAGCAGTTTATTTCGCACAGATACGCAGTATTTT. This gives the protein CASSLFRTDTQYF. The chain links TRBV28 to TRBJ2-3; D remains ambiguous. This CDR3 comprises 13 residues. V was clipped by 1 base and J by 1 base, with 3 bases between them. Per germline, CDR1 MDHEN and CDR2 SYDVKM.

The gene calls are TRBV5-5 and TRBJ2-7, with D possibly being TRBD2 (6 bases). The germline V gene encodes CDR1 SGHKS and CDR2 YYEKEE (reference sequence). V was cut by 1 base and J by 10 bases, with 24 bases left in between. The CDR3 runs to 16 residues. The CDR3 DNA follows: TGTGCCAGCAGCTTGAACCCCCCCGCGGGATCGCCGCGACAGTACTTC. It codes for CASSLNPPAGSPRQYF. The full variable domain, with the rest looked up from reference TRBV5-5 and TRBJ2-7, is DAGVTQSPTHLIKTRGQQVTLRCSPISGHKSVSWYQQVLGQGPQFIFQYYEKEERGRGNFPDRFSARQFPNYSSELNVNALLLGDSALYLCASSLNPPAGSPRQYFGPGTRLTVT.

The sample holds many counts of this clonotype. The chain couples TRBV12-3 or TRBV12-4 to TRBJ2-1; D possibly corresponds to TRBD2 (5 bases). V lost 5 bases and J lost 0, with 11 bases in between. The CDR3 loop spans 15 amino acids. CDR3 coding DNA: TGTGCCAGCAGTCGCGAGCGGACCTCCTACAATGAGCAGTTCTTC. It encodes CASSRERTSYNEQFF.

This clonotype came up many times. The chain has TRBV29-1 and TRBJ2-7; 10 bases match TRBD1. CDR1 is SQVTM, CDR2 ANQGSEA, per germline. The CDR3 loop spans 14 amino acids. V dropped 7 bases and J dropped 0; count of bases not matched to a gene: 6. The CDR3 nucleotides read TGCAGCGCGATCGGACAGGGGGTCTCCTACGAGCAGTACTTC. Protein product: CSAIGQGVSYEQYF.

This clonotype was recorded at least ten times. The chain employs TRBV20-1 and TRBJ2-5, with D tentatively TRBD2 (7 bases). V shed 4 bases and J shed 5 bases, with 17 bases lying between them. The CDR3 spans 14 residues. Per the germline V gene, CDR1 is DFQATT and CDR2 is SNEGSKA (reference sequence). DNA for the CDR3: TGCAGTGCTAACCGAAGGGGGGGGACGGAGACCCAGTACTTC. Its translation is CSANRRGGTETQYF.

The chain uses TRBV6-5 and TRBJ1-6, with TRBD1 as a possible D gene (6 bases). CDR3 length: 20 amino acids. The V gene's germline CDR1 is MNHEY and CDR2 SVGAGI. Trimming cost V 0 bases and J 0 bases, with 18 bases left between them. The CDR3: CASSYSRVDSSSSYNSPLHF. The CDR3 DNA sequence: TGTGCCAGCAGTTACTCCCGGGTGGACAGTTCTAGCTCCTATAATTCACCCCTCCACTTT.

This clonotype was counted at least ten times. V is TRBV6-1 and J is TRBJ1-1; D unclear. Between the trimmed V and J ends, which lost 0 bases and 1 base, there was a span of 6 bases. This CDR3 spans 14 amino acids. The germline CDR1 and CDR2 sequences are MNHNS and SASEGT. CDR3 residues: CASSEAAKNTEAFF. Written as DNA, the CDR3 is TGTGCCAGCAGTGAAGCGGCAAAGAACACTGAAGCTTTCTTT.

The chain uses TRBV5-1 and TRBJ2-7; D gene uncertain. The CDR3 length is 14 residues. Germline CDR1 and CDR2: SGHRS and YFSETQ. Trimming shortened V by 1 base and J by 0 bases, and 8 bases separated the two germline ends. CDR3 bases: TGCGCCAGCAGCTTGTCAACAAACTCCTACGAGCAGTACTTC. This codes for CASSLSTNSYEQYF. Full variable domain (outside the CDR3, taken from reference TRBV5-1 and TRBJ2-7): KAGVTQTPRYLIKTRGQQVTLSCSPISGHRSVSWYQQTPGQGLQFLFEYFSETQRNKGNFPGRFSGRQFSNSRSEMNVSTLELGDSALYLCASSLSTNSYEQYFGPGTRLTVT.

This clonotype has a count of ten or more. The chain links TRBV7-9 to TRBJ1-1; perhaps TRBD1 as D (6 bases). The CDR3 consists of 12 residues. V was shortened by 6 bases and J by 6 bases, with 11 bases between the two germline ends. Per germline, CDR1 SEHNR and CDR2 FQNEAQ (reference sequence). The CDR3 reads CASRFGQSEAFF. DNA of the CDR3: TGTGCCAGCAGATTCGGACAGTCTGAAGCTTTCTTT.

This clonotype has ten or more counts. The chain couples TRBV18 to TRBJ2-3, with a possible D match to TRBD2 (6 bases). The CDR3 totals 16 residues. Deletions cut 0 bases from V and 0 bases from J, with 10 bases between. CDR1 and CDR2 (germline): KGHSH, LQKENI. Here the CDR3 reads CASSPPRGRSTDTQYF. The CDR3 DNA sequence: TGTGCCAGCTCACCACCGCGTGGGAGGAGCACAGATACGCAGTATTTT.

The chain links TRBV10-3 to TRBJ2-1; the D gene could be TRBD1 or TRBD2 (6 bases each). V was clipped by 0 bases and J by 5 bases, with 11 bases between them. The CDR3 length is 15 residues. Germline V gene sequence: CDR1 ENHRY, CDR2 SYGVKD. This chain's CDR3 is CAISESGGRDNEQFF. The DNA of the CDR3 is TGTGCCATCAGTGAGTCGGGGGGCCGGGACAATGAGCAGTTCTTC.

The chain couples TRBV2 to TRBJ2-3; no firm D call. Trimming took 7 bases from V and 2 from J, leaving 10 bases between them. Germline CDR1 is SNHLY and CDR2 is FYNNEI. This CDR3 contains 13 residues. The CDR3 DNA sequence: TGTGCCAGCAAGCAGGATATCACAGATACGCAGTATTTT. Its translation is CASKQDITDTQYF.

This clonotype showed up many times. The CDR3: CASRRQGITYEQYF. The CDR3 coding sequence is TGTGCCAGCAGGCGACAGGGGATAACCTACGAGCAGTACTTC. The chain combines TRBV28 with TRBJ2-7, with 8 bases matching TRBD1. The V and J ends lost 6 bases and 2 bases, in that order; junction bases with no gene match: 6. Per germline, CDR1 MDHEN and CDR2 SYDVKM. This CDR3 comprises 14 residues.